This TCR beta chain was sequenced for a study of blood T cell repertoires in COVID-19. Turning to the study itself: The samples span acute and convalescent COVID-19 from the United States, Italy and Spain. The analysed material was cDNA or gDNA that came from T cells, B-cell-depleted T cells, or PBMCs.

Germline V gene sequence: CDR1 MNHEY, CDR2 SVGAGI. This CDR3 is built from 14 residues. Trimming took 10 bases from V and 3 from J; bases not matched to a gene: 11. The repertoire was sequenced with immunoSEQ multiplex PCR; TCRdb's copy has only in-frame clones and lacks some. The table includes 80,000 to 95,000 clones, more than 75% detected once. This clone has just one count. The material sequenced was peripheral blood. This sequence originates from a woman between 70 and 85 years old with acute or convalescent COVID-19. The genes are TRBV6-5 and TRBJ2-5, with TRBD1 identical over 7 bases. CDR3 amino acids: CATLPGQIKETQYF. The CDR3 region has the DNA TGTGCCACCTTACCGGGACAGATCAAAGAGACCCAGTACTTC.